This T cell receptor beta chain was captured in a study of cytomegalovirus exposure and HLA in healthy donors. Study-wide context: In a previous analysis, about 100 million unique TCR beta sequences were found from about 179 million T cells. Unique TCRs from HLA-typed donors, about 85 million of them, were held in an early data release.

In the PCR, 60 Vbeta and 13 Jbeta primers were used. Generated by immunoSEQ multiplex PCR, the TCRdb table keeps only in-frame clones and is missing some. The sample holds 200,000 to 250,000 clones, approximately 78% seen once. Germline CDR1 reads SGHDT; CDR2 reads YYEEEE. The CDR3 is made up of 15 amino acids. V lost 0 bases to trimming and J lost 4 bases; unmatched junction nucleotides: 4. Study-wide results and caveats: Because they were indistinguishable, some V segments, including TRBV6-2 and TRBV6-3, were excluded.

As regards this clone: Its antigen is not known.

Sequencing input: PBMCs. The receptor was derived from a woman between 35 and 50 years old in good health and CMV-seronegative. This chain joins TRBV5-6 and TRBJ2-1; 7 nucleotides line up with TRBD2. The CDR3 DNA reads TGTGCCAGCAGCTTGGGACTAGCCTTTTACAATGAGCAGTTCTTC. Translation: CASSLGLAFYNEQFF.